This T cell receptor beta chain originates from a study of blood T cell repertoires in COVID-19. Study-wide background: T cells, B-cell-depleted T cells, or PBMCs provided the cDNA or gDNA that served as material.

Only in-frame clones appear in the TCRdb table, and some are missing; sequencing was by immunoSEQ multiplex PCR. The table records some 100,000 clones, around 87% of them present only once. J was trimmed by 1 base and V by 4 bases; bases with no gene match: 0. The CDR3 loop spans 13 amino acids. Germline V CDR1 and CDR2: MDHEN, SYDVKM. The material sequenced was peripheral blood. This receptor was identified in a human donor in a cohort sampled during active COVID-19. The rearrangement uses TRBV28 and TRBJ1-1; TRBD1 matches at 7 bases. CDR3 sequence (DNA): TGTGCCAGCAGTTGGACAGGGAACACTGAAGCTTTCTTT. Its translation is CASSWTGNTEAFF.